A single sample is the source of the 19 T cell receptor beta chains below, sequenced in a study of cytomegalovirus exposure and HLA in healthy donors. The PCR was carried out with 60 Vbeta primers and 13 Jbeta primers. TCRdb's copy holds only in-frame clones and misses some; the assay was immunoSEQ multiplex PCR. Recorded for this sample: 100,000 to 150,000 clones. Sequenced input: PBMCs. The receptors derive from a man younger than 35 in good health and CMV-seronegative.

V and J are TRBV7-2 and TRBJ2-2; 8 positions match TRBD2. The CDR3 has 17 residues. The trim removed 2 bases at V and 0 bases at J, leaving 5 bases unmatched. Germline CDR1 SGHTA, CDR2 FQGNSA. In nucleotides, the CDR3 is TGTGCCAGCAGCTTATCGGGAGGGTTTTCGAACACCGGGGAGCTGTTTTTT. It yields the protein CASSLSGGFSNTGELFF.

This rearrangement joins TRBV28 to TRBJ2-1, with D perhaps matching TRBD1 (5 bases). The germline V and J ends were trimmed by 7 bases and 10 bases, with 17 bases remaining between them. Germline loops: CDR1 MDHEN, CDR2 SYDVKM. The CDR3 contains 13 residues. The CDR3 coding sequence is TGTGCCAGCAATAATAATGGGGCGTGGGAGCAGTTCTTC. It yields the protein CASNNNGAWEQFF.

The V and J genes are TRBV7-9 and TRBJ1-2, with D unclear. This CDR3 region has 15 residues. Germline assignment: CDR1 SEHNR and CDR2 FQNEAQ (reference sequence). The ends were cut back, 5 bases at V and 8 bases at J, with 21 bases in the middle. CDR3 region: CASSHTNPSDYGYTF. CDR3 coding DNA: TGTGCCAGCAGCCATACCAACCCCAGCGATTACGGCTACACCTTC. Supplemented by reference TRBV7-9 and TRBJ1-2, the full variable domain reads DTGVSQNPRHKITKRGQNVTFRCDPISEHNRLYWYRQTLGQGPEFLTYFQNEAQLEKSRLLSDRFSAERPKGSFSTLEIQRTEQGDSAMYLCASSHTNPSDYGYTFGSGTRLTVV.

The gene calls are TRBV5-4 and TRBJ2-7, with D tentatively TRBD1 (5 bases). CDR1 SGHNT and CDR2 YYREEE come from the germline V gene (reference sequence). The CDR3 length is 13 residues. The V end was cut by 0 bases, the J end by 2 bases, with 6 bases between. This CDR3 is CASSLGTPYEQYF. CDR3 sequence (DNA): TGTGCCAGCAGCTTGGGGACACCCTACGAGCAGTACTTC. The complete variable domain, with remaining parts taken from reference TRBV5-4 and TRBJ2-7, reads ETGVTQSPTHLIKTRGQQVTLRCSSQSGHNTVSWYQQALGQGPQFIFQYYREEENGRGNFPPRFSGLQFPNYSSELNVNALELDDSALYLCASSLGTPYEQYFGPGTRLTVT.

V gene TRBV7-6 combines with J gene TRBJ2-3; 12 bases map to TRBD2. The CDR3 loop spans 16 amino acids. The germline gives CDR1 SGHVS, CDR2 FNYEAQ. V shed 5 bases, J shed 4 bases, and the junction held 7 bases outside the gene matches. The CDR3 sequence: CASSILAGGRADTQYF. DNA for the CDR3: TGTGCCAGCAGCATTCTAGCGGGGGGGCGAGCAGATACGCAGTATTTT.

The chain has TRBV18 and TRBJ2-5, with 10 bases aligning to TRBD1. V lost 3 bases and J lost 5; bases outside the gene matches: 12. The CDR3 runs to 17 residues. The germline V gene has CDR1 KGHSH and CDR2 LQKENI. CDR3 bases: TGTGCCAGCTCACCCAACCCCCTGGTGGGACAGGGGGAGACCCAGTACTTC. Translating it yields CASSPNPLVGQGETQYF. Combining the CDR3 with reference TRBV18 and TRBJ2-5 gives the whole variable domain NAGVMQNPRHLVRRRGQEARLRCSPMKGHSHVYWYRQLPEEGLKFMVYLQKENIIDESGMPKERFSAEFPKEGPSILRIQQVVRGDSAAYFCASSPNPLVGQGETQYFGPGTRLLVL.

This chain uses TRBV6-5 with TRBJ1-3; 7 bases map to TRBD1. The CDR3 sequence is 15 residues long. The junction had 8 bases not matched to a gene; V was cut back by 7 bases and J by 2 bases. The germline gives CDR1 MNHEY, CDR2 SVGAGI. CDR3 nucleotides: TGTGCCAGCACCTCGACAGGGACCACTGGAAACACCATATATTTT. This translates into CASTSTGTTGNTIYF.

V usage is TRBV11-1 and J usage is TRBJ2-3; 10 nucleotides match TRBD2. The CDR3 is 16 amino acids. CDR1 and CDR2 from the germline V gene are SGHAT and FQDESV (reference sequence). V trimming: 1 base; J trimming: 0 bases; junction bases outside the gene matches: 1. CDR3 DNA sequence: TGTGCCAGCAGCTTAGAACTAGCGGGGAGCACAGATACGCAGTATTTT. Its translation: CASSLELAGSTDTQYF.

The chain has TRBV11-3 and TRBJ1-1, with TRBD1 matching 7 bases. The CDR3 runs 13 residues. J gave up 8 bases and V 4 bases, and 7 bases lay outside the gene matches. Germline lookup yields CDR1 SGHNT and CDR2 YENEEA. The CDR3, as DNA: TGTGCCAGCAGCTGGACCCAGGGGGAGGAAGCTTTCTTT. Protein sequence: CASSWTQGEEAFF.

This sequence joins TRBV10-1 and TRBJ2-1; the D gene is possibly TRBD2 (5 bases). The CDR3 consists of 15 residues. The V end was cut by 3 bases, the J end by 5 bases, with 14 bases between. Germline CDR1 and CDR2: WNHNN and SYGVQD (reference sequence). CDR3 sequence: CASSDIRELDNEQFF. DNA for the CDR3: TGCGCCAGCAGTGATATCCGGGAATTGGACAATGAGCAGTTCTTC.

The chain has TRBV28 and TRBJ2-7, with TRBD1 matching over 7 bases. The ends lost 5 bases at V and 5 bases at J; junction bases unmatched: 0. Per germline, CDR1 MDHEN and CDR2 SYDVKM. The CDR3 covers 11 residues. This CDR3 is CASSDRDEQYF. In nucleotides, the CDR3 is TGTGCCAGCAGTGACAGGGACGAGCAGTACTTC.

The chain uses TRBV6-5 and TRBJ2-2; 7 nucleotides agree with TRBD2. J was trimmed by 3 bases and V by 0 bases; bases with no gene match: 4. The CDR3 length is 16 residues. Per the germline V gene, CDR1 is MNHEY and CDR2 is SVGAGI. The CDR3 DNA reads TGTGCCAGCAGTTACTCGAAACGGGGGGACACCGGGGAGCTGTTTTTT. This gives the protein CASSYSKRGDTGELFF.

V and J are TRBV6-5 and TRBJ1-2, with a possible D match to TRBD1 (5 bases). CDR1 and CDR2 (germline): MNHEY, SVGAGI. The germline V and J ends were trimmed by 0 bases and 6 bases, with 17 bases remaining between them. The CDR3 covers 16 residues. The CDR3 DNA follows: TGTGCCAGCAGTTACTCTTGGGCAGGGATAATTAATGGCTACACCTTC. Its translation: CASSYSWAGIINGYTF.

V and J are TRBV5-4 and TRBJ2-5; TRBD2 might be the D (5 bases). The DNA matches TRBJ2-7 better at its end, which makes the J call doubtful. CDR1 is SGHNT and CDR2 is YYREEE in the germline V gene (reference sequence). This CDR3 spans 13 amino acids. CDR3 residues: CASSSRAGYEQYF. Written as DNA, the CDR3 is TGTGCCAGCAGCTCGCGTGCGGGCTACGAGCAGTACTTC.

The chain is built from TRBV11-2 and TRBJ2-7; D is perhaps TRBD2 (7 bases). Germline V lookup: CDR1 SGHAT, CDR2 FQNNGV. Trimming left V 0 bases short and J 4 bases short, with 16 bases between. This CDR3 contains 16 residues. The CDR3 DNA sequence: TGTGCCAGCAGCTTAGAAGGGGGGGAGGGGCCGTACGAGCAGTACTTC. The encoded protein is CASSLEGGEGPYEQYF.

The chain employs TRBV18 and TRBJ1-4; D is ambiguous. Per the germline V gene, CDR1 is KGHSH and CDR2 is LQKENI. The V and J ends lost 2 bases and 6 bases respectively, with 10 bases between them. CDR3 length: 14 amino acids. CDR3 loop: CASSPYSEHEKLFF. For the CDR3, the DNA is TGTGCCAGCTCACCATATAGTGAACATGAAAAACTGTTTTTT.

The rearrangement links TRBV7-7 to TRBJ2-2, with a weak D call TRBD2 (5 bases). Germline V gene sequence: CDR1 SSHAT, CDR2 FNYEAQ (reference sequence). The CDR3 is 14 residues long. V gave up 8 bases and J gave up 6 bases, with 16 bases separating them. CDR3 DNA: TGTGCCAGCCGCCCCAGATCGGGGTCCGGGGAGCTGTTTTTT. It translates to CASRPRSGSGELFF. Complete variable domain (other parts from reference TRBV7-7 and TRBJ2-2): GAGVSQSPRYKVTKRGQDVTLRCDPISSHATLYWYQQALGQGPEFLTYFNYEAQPDKSGLPSDRFSAERPEGSISTLTIQRTEQRDSAMYRCASRPRSGSGELFFGEGSRLTVL.

This sequence joins TRBV7-2 and TRBJ2-7; 7 bases are shared with TRBD2. Germline lookup yields CDR1 SGHTA and CDR2 FQGNSA. After removal of 5 bases from V and 9 bases from J, the junction contained 13 bases not matched to a gene. The CDR3 spans 14 residues. CDR3 DNA: TGTGCCAGCAGCCTTTCTCGGGAGGCGTTTGGGCAGTACTTC. Encoded protein: CASSLSREAFGQYF. The full variable domain, with the rest looked up from reference TRBV7-2 and TRBJ2-7, is GAGVSQSPSNKVTEKGKDVELRCDPISGHTALYWYRQSLGQGLEFLIYFQGNSAPDKSGLPSDRFSAERTGGSVSTLTIQRTQQEDSAVYLCASSLSREAFGQYFGPGTRLTVT.

The rearrangement joins TRBV29-1 to TRBJ2-7, with 11 bases that match TRBD1. The ends lost 7 bases at V and 6 bases at J; junction bases unmatched: 8. CDR1 is SQVTM, CDR2 ANQGSEA, per germline. The CDR3 has 13 residues. For the CDR3, the DNA is TGCAGCGCTGGGACCGGGACAGGGGGCGAGCAGTACTTC. Amino acids: CSAGTGTGGEQYF.